This TCR beta chain was recorded in a study of STAT3 mutations in large granular lymphocyte leukemia. A remark on this clone: No antigen is known for it.

Study-wide results and limits: Every T-cell large granular lymphocyte leukemia patient had at least one immunodominant TCR beta clonotype.

Germline CDR1 and CDR2: LNHDA and SQIVND (reference sequence). The CDR3 runs to 17 residues. V shed 1 base and J 5 bases; nucleotides not matched to a gene: 6. Here immunoSEQ multiplex PCR was the method, and the copy in TCRdb shows in-frame clones only, minus some. This table has 8,500 to 11,000 clones, 70% to 90% appearing once. The receptor was derived from a man aged 55 to 70 with T-cell large granular lymphocyte leukemia. Some clones in this sample may be carry-over from other donors' samples. Input material: peripheral blood mononuclear cells. The rearrangement joins TRBV19 to TRBJ2-2, with 11 bases matching TRBD2. CDR3 in amino acids: CASSIVTGTSGTGELFF. In DNA form, the CDR3 reads TGTGCCAGTAGTATAGTTACCGGGACTAGCGGAACCGGGGAGCTGTTTTTT.